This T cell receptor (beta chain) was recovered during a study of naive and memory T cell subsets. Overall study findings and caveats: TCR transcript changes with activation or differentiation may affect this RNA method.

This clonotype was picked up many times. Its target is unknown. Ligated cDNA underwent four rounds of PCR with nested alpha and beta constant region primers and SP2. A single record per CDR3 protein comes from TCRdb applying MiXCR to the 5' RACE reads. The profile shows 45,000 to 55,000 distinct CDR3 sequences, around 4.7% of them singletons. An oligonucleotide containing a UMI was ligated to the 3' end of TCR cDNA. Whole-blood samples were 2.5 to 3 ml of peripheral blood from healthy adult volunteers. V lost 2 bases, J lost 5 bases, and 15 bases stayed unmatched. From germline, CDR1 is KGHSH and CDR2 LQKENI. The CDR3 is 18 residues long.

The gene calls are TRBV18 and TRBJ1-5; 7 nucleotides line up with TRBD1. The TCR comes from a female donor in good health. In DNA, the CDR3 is TGTGCCAGCTCACCATCGGGACAGACCCAACGAACGTATCAGCCCCAGCATTTT. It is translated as CASSPSGQTQRTYQPQHF.